Here is one TCR beta chain with its context. The CDR3 is 12 residues long. The sample originates from a study of blood T cell repertoires in COVID-19. As originally analysed: Estimates of nucleated cell counts were drawn from the amplification of reference gene primers. The assay was immunoSEQ multiplex PCR, and TCRdb's table has in-frame clones only and misses some. The V and J calls and clone size are taken from that table; D and trimming were inferred from the DNA. This repertoire shows some 110,000 clones, less than 90% found once; its top ten account for approximately 8%. The source is a man aged 70-80 years who had recovered from COVID-19. Sequenced material: peripheral blood. This chain links TRBV21-1 with TRBJ2-2; the table gives TRBD2 as D, unverified against the DNA. TRBV21-1 has pseudogene status. The CDR3 protein is CASTRVTGELFF. The CDR3 nucleotides read TGTGCCAGCACCCGGGTCACCGGGGAGCTGTTTTTT.